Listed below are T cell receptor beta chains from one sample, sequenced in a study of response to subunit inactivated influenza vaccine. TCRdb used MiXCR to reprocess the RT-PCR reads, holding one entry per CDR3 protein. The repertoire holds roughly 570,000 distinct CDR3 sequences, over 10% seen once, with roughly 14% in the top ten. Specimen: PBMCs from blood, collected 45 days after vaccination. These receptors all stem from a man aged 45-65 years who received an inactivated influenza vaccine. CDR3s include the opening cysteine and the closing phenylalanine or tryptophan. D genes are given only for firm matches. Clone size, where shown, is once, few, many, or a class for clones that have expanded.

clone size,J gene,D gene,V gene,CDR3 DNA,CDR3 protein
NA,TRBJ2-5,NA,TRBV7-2,TGTGCCAGCAGCTTAGCGGGGGCGAGGTTGGAGACCCAGTACTTC,CASSLAGARLETQYF
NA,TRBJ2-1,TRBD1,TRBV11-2,TGTGCCAGCACCAGGGGACAGGGGGCCTACAATGAGCAGTTCTTC,CASTRGQGAYNEQFF
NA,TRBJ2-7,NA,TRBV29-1,TGCAGCGTTGTTCAGTTCCCTCCCTACGAGCAGTACTTC,CSVVQFPPYEQYF
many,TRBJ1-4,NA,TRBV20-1,TGCAGTGCCCCCCCTGGGGGGCGTGAGAGTGAAAAACTGTTTTTT,CSAPPGGRESEKLFF
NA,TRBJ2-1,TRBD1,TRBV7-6,TGTGCCAGCAGCTTAGGGTACCACAGGGGGAGCTCCTACAATGAGCAGTTCTTC,CASSLGYHRGSSYNEQFF
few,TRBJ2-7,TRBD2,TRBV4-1,TGCGCCAGCAGCCAAGTTATCAAGCGGGGGGCCGGTAGCTCCTACGAGCAGTACTTC,CASSQVIKRGAGSSYEQYF
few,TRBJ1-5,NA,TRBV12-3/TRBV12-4,TGTGCCAGCAGTTACAGCGGAGGGGAGCCCCAGCATTTT,CASSYSGGEPQHF
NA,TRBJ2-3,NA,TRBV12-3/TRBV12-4,TGTGCCAGCAGTTCGCCGGGCTCAGATACGCAGTATTTT,CASSSPGSDTQYF
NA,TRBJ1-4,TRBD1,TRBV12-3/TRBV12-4,TGTGCCAGCAGCAACAGGGGGACAAATGAAAAACTGTTTTTT,CASSNRGTNEKLFF
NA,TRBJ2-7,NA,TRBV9,TGTGCCAGCAGCCCCCGACTCATAGACTACGAGCAGTACTTC,CASSPRLIDYEQYF
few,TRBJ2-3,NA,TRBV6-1,TGTGCCAGCAGGATGGACAGAACAGATACGCAGTATTTT,CASRMDRTDTQYF
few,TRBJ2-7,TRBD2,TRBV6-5,TGTGCCAGCAGTTTATTTAGCGGGAGGGCCCTCGGCGAGCAGTACTTC,CASSLFSGRALGEQYF
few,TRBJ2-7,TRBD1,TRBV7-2,TGTGCCAGCAGCCCGTCTAGGGGGCGATCCTACGAGCAGTACTTC,CASSPSRGRSYEQYF
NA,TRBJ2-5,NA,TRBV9,TGTGCCAGCAGCTTTCCGGGGGCCGGGGGCGCAGAGACCCAGTACTTC,CASSFPGAGGAETQYF
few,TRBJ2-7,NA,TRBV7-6,TGTGCCAGCAGCTTAGAGGAGGGCCTCGGACACGAGCAGTACTTC,CASSLEEGLGHEQYF
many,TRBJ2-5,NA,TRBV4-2,TGTGCCAGCAGCCAAGAAGGAGCGGTAGAGACCCAGTACTTC,CASSQEGAVETQYF
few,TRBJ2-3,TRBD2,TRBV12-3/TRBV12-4,TGTGCCAGCAGTTTAACCACTAGCGGGGGGACTCTTAGCACAGATACGCAGTATTTT,CASSLTTSGGTLSTDTQYF
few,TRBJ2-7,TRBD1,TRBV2,TGTGCCAGCAAGGCGACAGGGGGCGACGAGCAGTACTTC,CASKATGGDEQYF
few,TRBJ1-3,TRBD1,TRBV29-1,TGCAGCGCAATAAACAGGGGTCGAAACACCATATATTTT,CSAINRGRNTIYF
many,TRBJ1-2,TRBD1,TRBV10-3,TGTGCCATCACGGGAACAGGGGACAACTATGGCTACACCTTC,CAITGTGDNYGYTF
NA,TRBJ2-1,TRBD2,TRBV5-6,TGTGCCAGCAGCTCTCGGGGACTAGTGGGCAATGAGCAGTTCTTC,CASSSRGLVGNEQFF
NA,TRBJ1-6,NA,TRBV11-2,TGTGCCAGCAGTCAGGGTCCGGGCTCACCCCTCCACTTT,CASSQGPGSPLHF
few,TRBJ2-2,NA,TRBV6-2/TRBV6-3,TGTGCCAGCAGCGAGGGGTATGGCGGGGAGCTGTTTTTT,CASSEGYGGELFF
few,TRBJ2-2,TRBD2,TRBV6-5,TGTGCCAGCAGTTCTAGCGGGGGGGCCCAAGGGGAGCTGTTTTTT,CASSSSGGAQGELFF
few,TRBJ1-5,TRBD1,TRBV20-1,TGCAGTGCTAGACCGGGACAGGGTTATAGCAATCAGCCCCAGCATTTT,CSARPGQGYSNQPQHF
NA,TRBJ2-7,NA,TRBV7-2,TGTGCCAGCAGGTCAAATGGCGAGCAGTACTTC,CASRSNGEQYF
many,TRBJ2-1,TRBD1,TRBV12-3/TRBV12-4,TGTGCCAGCAGCACTGACAGGGACAATGAGCAGTTCTTC,CASSTDRDNEQFF
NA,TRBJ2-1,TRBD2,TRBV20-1,TGCAGTGCTAGAGCCCTAGCGGGAGGCCATCCCAGTGAGCAGTTCTTC,CSARALAGGHPSEQFF
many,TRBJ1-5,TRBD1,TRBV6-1,TGTGCCAGCAGTAAGACAGGGATCAATCAGCCCCAGCATTTT,CASSKTGINQPQHF
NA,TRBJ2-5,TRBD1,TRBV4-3,TGCGCCAGCAGCCTCTGGGGATCAGGGGGAGAGACCCAGTACTTC,CASSLWGSGGETQYF
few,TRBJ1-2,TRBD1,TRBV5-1,TGCGCCAGCAGCCCAAGACAGGGGGCATTGAGCTATGGCTACACCTTC,CASSPRQGALSYGYTF
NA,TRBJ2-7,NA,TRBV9,TGTGCCAGCAGCGGAGACCTGCGGTCCGAGCAGTACTTC,CASSGDLRSEQYF
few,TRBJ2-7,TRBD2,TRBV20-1,TGCAGTGCTGATGGACTAGCGATAAGGAGCTCCTACGAGCAGTACTTC,CSADGLAIRSSYEQYF
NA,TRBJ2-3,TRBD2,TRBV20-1,TGCAGTGCTAATCAGCGGGGGGGCCTGAGGGGCACAGATACGCAGTATTTT,CSANQRGGLRGTDTQYF
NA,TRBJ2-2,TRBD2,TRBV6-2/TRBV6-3,TGTGCCAGCAAACCGGGGGGAGCCACCGGGGAGCTGTTTTTT,CASKPGGATGELFF
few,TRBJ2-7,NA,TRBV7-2,TGTGCCAGCAGCCGACAGCCGAATTCAGGGTCTTACGAGCAGTACTTC,CASSRQPNSGSYEQYF
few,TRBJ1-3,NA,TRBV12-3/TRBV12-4,TGTGCCAGCAGCCCTCTCTCTGGAAACACCATATATTTT,CASSPLSGNTIYF
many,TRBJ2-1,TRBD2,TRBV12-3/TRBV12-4,TGTGCCAGCAGTTTAGCGCTGGGGCGGGGGGGCAATGAGCAGTTCTTC,CASSLALGRGGNEQFF
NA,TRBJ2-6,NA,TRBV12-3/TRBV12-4,TGTGCCAGCAGGCTCCAGAGCTCTGGGGCCAACGTCCTGACTTTC,CASRLQSSGANVLTF
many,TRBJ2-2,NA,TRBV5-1,TGCGCCAGCAGCTTGGTGGGGAACACCGGGGAGCTGTTTTTT,CASSLVGNTGELFF
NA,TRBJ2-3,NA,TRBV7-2,TGTGCCAACCCTTCCCCGGGAAAGGGTACGCAGTATTTT,CANPSPGKGTQYF
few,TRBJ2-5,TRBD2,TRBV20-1,TGCAGTGCAAAGTGGTCCGGGAGGCAAGAGACCCAGTACTTC,CSAKWSGRQETQYF
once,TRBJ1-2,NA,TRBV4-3,TGCGCCAGCAGCCAATTCCCAGAGATCCCCCGGGATGGCTACACCTTC,CASSQFPEIPRDGYTF
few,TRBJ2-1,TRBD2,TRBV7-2,TGTGCCAGCAGTTTCCGCTCAGCGGGGGGGAACAATGAGCAGTTCTTC,CASSFRSAGGNNEQFF